A single sample is the source of the 18 T cell receptor beta chains below, sequenced in a study of blood T cell repertoires in COVID-19 (dated by TCRdb to about 2020). Library method: the immunoSEQ multiplex PCR assay. The table was pulled from immuneACCESS by TCRdb, which kept in-frame rearrangements only. Such tables lose some clones; where checked, under half of the loss comes from unresolved V genes, and the rest has no known cause. This sample gives some 46,000 clones in total; roughly 80% of them show up just once. Of the sample, less than 25% is held by the ten largest clones. The source material was peripheral blood. Receptors were obtained from a woman aged 55-69 years with acute or convalescent COVID-19.

A few counts support this clone. The chain combines TRBV7-9 with TRBJ1-3; TRBD1 matches 7 bases. The CDR3 has 15 residues. Unmatched junction bases numbered 5, after V lost 6 bases and J lost 0 bases. Per germline, CDR1 SEHNR and CDR2 FQNEAQ (reference sequence). CDR3 sequence reads: CASSGGTVSGNTIYF. Written as DNA, the CDR3 is TGTGCCAGCAGTGGAGGGACAGTCTCTGGAAACACCATATATTTT.

The sample holds a few counts of this clone. The genes are TRBV7-2 and TRBJ2-4, with unresolved D. The length of the CDR3 is 13 residues. CDR1 SGHTA and CDR2 FQGNSA come from the germline V gene. V lost 5 bases to trimming and J lost 5 bases, with 10 bases between them. CDR3: CASSGRVQNIQYF. CDR3 DNA sequence: TGTGCCAGCAGCGGGCGCGTCCAAAACATTCAGTACTTC.

The chain combines TRBV21-1 with TRBJ1-1. TRBV21-1 is an annotated pseudogene. The length of the CDR3 is 16 residues. The CDR3 DNA is TGTGCCAGCAGCAAAGCGCGGCGGGGTGCGAACACTGAAGCTTTCTTT. Amino acids: CASSKARRGANTEAFF.

This chain connects TRBV24-1 to TRBJ1-4, with D possibly being TRBD1 (5 bases). Germline V gene data show CDR1 as KGHDR and CDR2 as SFDVKD. Between the trimmed V and J ends, which lost 1 base and 8 bases, there was a span of 13 bases. This CDR3 spans 15 amino acids. The CDR3 DNA reads as TGTGCCACCAGTGATTTAGGGCAGGGAAGGGAAAAACTGTTTTTT. This sequence encodes CATSDLGQGREKLFF.

This chain joins TRBV5-1 and TRBJ2-1; a weak D match, TRBD2 (5 bases). Between the trimmed V and J ends, which lost 6 bases and 12 bases, there was a span of 22 bases. The germline V gene has CDR1 SGHRS and CDR2 YFSETQ. The CDR3 spans 14 residues. CDR3 protein: CASTQSEAVGRQFF. DNA for the CDR3: TGCGCCAGCACCCAATCTGAGGCGGTGGGGAGGCAGTTCTTC. Looking up the rest from reference TRBV5-1 and TRBJ2-1 gives the full variable domain: KAGVTQTPRYLIKTRGQQVTLSCSPISGHRSVSWYQQTPGQGLQFLFEYFSETQRNKGNFPGRFSGRQFSNSRSEMNVSTLELGDSALYLCASTQSEAVGRQFFGPGTRLTVL.

This clone was found a few times. The V and J genes are TRBV3-1 (or the pseudogene TRBV3-2) and TRBJ1-6; maybe TRBD1 (5 bases). V lost 0 bases and J 10 bases, leaving 10 bases between the germline ends. CDR1 and CDR2 (germline): LGHDT, YNNKEL (reference sequence). CDR3 length: 14 residues. The CDR3 spells CASSQDDGGSPLHF. CDR3 sequence (DNA): TGTGCCAGCAGCCAAGATGATGGGGGGTCACCCCTCCACTTT.

This clone was picked up one time. The CDR3 is CASSPDRGYGYTF. DNA of the CDR3: TGTGCCAGCTCACCGGACAGGGGATATGGCTACACCTTC. This chain links TRBV18 with TRBJ1-2; 9 bases are a match to TRBD1. Germline V gene data show CDR1 as KGHSH and CDR2 as LQKENI. V shed 3 bases and J 5 bases; nucleotides not matched to a gene: 1. The CDR3 consists of 13 residues.

V gene TRBV9 combines with J gene TRBJ1-2; D gene unclear. The V end was cut by 3 bases, the J end by 5 bases, with 14 bases between. The V gene's germline CDR1 is SGDLS and CDR2 YYNGEE. CDR3 length equals 14 residues. CDR3 in DNA: TGTGCCAGCAGCGCTACGGACGGGGTTTATGGCTACACCTTC. This gives the protein CASSATDGVYGYTF.

The gene calls are TRBV27 and TRBJ1-2, with 11 nucleotides matching TRBD1. This CDR3 comprises 16 residues. V was pared by 8 bases and J by 7 bases, with 15 bases of the junction left unmatched. Germline values: CDR1 MNHEY, CDR2 SMNVEV (reference sequence). CDR3 in amino acids: CASGSWEDRGLGGYTF. CDR3 nucleotide sequence: TGTGCCAGCGGAAGTTGGGAGGACAGGGGGCTGGGTGGCTACACCTTC.

V is TRBV14 and J is TRBJ2-1; D might be TRBD2 (6 bases). The CDR3 totals 15 residues. Germline lookup yields CDR1 SGHDN and CDR2 FVKESK. The V end lost 4 bases, the J end lost 0 bases, and 10 bases lay between the germline ends. CDR3 amino acids: CASSPRTNSYNEQFF. The CDR3 nucleotides read TGTGCCAGCAGCCCGAGGACTAACTCCTACAATGAGCAGTTCTTC.

The V call is TRBV18, the J call TRBJ1-3; 7 bases are a match to TRBD1. This CDR3 region has 14 residues. Germline CDR1 KGHSH, CDR2 LQKENI. The V and J ends lost 5 bases and 6 bases, in that order; junction bases with no gene match: 7. The chain's CDR3 is CASSRGPTENTIYF. The CDR3 region has the DNA TGTGCCAGCTCAAGGGGGCCCACGGAAAACACCATATATTTT.

This chain connects TRBV15 to TRBJ1-1; TRBD1 aligns across 7 bases. There are 15 residues in the CDR3. Trimming took 2 bases from V and 1 from J; bases not matched to a gene: 4. CDR1 and CDR2 from the germline V gene are LNHNV and YYDKDF (reference sequence). Here the CDR3 DNA reads TGTGCCACCAGCAGATTCACAGGGGAGAACACTGAAGCTTTCTTT. This sequence encodes CATSRFTGENTEAFF.

The chain recombines TRBV14 with TRBJ1-5; 10 positions agree with TRBD1. Trimming took 3 bases from V and 7 from J; bases not matched to a gene: 3. Germline-derived CDR1 and CDR2 are SGHDN and FVKESK. The CDR3 is made up of 14 amino acids. The CDR3: CASSQTGGRQPQHF. CDR3 bases: TGTGCCAGCAGCCAGACAGGGGGCAGGCAGCCCCAGCATTTT.

The V call is TRBV5-8, the J call TRBJ1-5, with D perhaps TRBD1 (6 bases). With 0 bases removed from V and 4 bases from J, the gap between germline ends came to 8 bases. Germline CDR1 reads SGHTS; CDR2 reads YDEGEE. The CDR3 is 14 amino acids. In DNA, the CDR3 is TGTGCCAGCAGCTTGGACGGGACAAATCAGCCCCAGCATTTT. Translation gives CASSLDGTNQPQHF.

The chain has TRBV15 and TRBJ1-1; a possible D gene is TRBD1 (5 bases). The CDR3 covers 16 residues. V lost 0 bases and J 2 bases, leaving 13 bases between the germline ends. Germline V gene sequence: CDR1 LNHNV, CDR2 YYDKDF (reference sequence). The CDR3 nucleotides are TGTGCCACCAGCAGAGATGGGGGGACGCCCAACACTGAAGCTTTCTTT. It codes for CATSRDGGTPNTEAFF.

The sample holds one count of this clone. This chain connects TRBV19 to TRBJ2-5, with 8 nucleotides matching TRBD2. Unmatched junction bases numbered 0, after V lost 5 bases and J lost 1 base. In germline, CDR1 is LNHDA, CDR2 SQIVND (reference sequence). The length of the CDR3 is 13 residues. CDR3 sequence: CASSAGGQETQYF. Written as DNA, the CDR3 is TGTGCCAGTAGTGCGGGGGGCCAAGAGACCCAGTACTTC. Supplemented by reference TRBV19 and TRBJ2-5, the full variable domain reads DGGITQSPKYLFRKEGQNVTLSCEQNLNHDAMYWYRQDPGQGLRLIYYSQIVNDFQKGDIAEGYSVSREKKESFPLTVTSAQKNPTAFYLCASSAGGQETQYFGPGTRLLVL.

This chain connects TRBV11-2 to TRBJ2-5; maybe TRBD2 (6 bases). There are 14 residues in the CDR3. Deletions cut 5 bases from V and 0 bases from J, with 10 bases between. Looked up from germline, CDR1 is SGHAT and CDR2 is FQNNGV. DNA of the CDR3: TGTGCCAGCAGCCCTGGGGGGAACCAAGAGACCCAGTACTTC. Translated: CASSPGGNQETQYF.

The V gene is TRBV10-3, the J gene TRBJ1-4; D is undetermined. Trimming removed 4 bases from V and 8 bases from J, with 11 bases in between. The germline gives CDR1 ENHRY, CDR2 SYGVKD. The length of the CDR3 is 13 residues. CDR3 region: CAISGHEGEKLFF. The CDR3 nucleotides read TGTGCCATCAGTGGACATGAGGGAGAAAAACTGTTTTTT.